This T cell receptor (beta chain) was sequenced for a study of identical twins. This clonotype was seen ten or more times. TCRdb reprocessed the 5' RACE reads with MiXCR, giving one entry per CDR3 protein. The sample contains 1.5 million to 2 million distinct CDR3 sequences, around a third of which appear only once. The source of this sequence is a newborn girl in good health. Sequences were obtained from cord blood.

CDR3 loop: CASSLLGTAWNEQYF. CDR3 bases: TGCGCCAGCAGCTTGCTAGGGACGGCGTGGAACGAGCAGTACTTC. The genes are TRBV5-1 and TRBJ2-7; D may be TRBD1 or TRBD2 (5 bases each). CDR1 is SGHRS and CDR2 is YFSETQ in the germline V gene. The CDR3 sequence is 15 residues long. V dropped 1 base and J dropped 5 bases, with 16 bases sitting between them.